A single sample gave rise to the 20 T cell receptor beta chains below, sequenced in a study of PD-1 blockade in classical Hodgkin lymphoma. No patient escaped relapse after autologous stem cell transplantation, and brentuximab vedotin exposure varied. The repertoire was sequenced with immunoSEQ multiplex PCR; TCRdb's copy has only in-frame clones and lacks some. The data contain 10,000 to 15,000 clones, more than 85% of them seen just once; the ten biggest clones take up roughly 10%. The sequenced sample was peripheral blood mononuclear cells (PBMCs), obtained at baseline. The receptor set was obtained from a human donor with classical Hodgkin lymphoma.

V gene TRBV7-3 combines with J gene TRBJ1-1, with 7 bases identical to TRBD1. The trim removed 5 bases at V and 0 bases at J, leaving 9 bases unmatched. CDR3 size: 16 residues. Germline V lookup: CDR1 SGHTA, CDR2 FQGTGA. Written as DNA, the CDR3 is TGTGCCAGCAGCCCAAGGACAGGCCCGTTGAACACTGAAGCTTTCTTT. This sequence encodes CASSPRTGPLNTEAFF.

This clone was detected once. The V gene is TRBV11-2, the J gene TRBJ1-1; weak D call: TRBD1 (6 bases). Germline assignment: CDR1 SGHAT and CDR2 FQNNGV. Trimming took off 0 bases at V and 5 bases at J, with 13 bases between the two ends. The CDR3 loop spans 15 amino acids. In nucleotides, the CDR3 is TGTGCCAGCAGCTTAGAGCAGGGGAAGGAGACTGAAGCTTTCTTT. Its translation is CASSLEQGKETEAFF.

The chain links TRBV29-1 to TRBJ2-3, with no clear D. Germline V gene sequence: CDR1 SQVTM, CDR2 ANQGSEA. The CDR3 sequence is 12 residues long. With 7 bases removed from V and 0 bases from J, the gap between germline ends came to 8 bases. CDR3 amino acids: CSGSQSTDTQYF. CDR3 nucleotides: TGCAGCGGCAGTCAGAGCACAGATACGCAGTATTTT.

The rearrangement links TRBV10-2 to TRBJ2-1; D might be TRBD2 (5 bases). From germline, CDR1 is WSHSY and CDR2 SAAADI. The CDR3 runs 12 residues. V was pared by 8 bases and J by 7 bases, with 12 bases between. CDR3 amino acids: CASLASRNEQFF. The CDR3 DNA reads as TGCGCCAGCCTGGCTAGCAGGAATGAGCAGTTCTTC.

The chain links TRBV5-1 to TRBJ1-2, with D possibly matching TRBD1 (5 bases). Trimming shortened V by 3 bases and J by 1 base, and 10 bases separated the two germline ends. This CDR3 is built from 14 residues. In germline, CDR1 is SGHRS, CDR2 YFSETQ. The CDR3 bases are TGCGCCAGCAGCTCCTGGGGCAGTAACTATGGCTACACCTTC. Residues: CASSSWGSNYGYTF.

The CDR3 DNA reads as TGCGCCAGCAGCCTACTAGCGGGGGGGACGAATGAGCAGTTCTTC. It encodes CASSLLAGGTNEQFF. V and J are TRBV4-1 and TRBJ2-1; 13 bases are shared with TRBD2. CDR1 is MGHRA and CDR2 is YSYEKL in the germline V gene. The CDR3 covers 15 residues. The V and J ends lost 4 bases and 7 bases, in that order; junction bases with no gene match: 4.

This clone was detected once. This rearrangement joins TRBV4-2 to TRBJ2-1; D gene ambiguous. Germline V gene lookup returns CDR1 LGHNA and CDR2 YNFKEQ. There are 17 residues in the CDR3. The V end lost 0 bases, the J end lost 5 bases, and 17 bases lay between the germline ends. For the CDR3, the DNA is TGTGCCAGCAGCCAAGATGGGGTCGGCGGACCTGACAATGAGCAGTTCTTC. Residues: CASSQDGVGGPDNEQFF.

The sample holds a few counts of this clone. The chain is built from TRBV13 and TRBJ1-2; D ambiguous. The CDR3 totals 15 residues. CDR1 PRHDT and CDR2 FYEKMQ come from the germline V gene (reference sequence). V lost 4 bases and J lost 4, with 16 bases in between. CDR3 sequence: CASSSLRWGGYGYTF. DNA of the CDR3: TGTGCCAGCAGCTCCTTACGGTGGGGAGGCTATGGCTACACCTTC.

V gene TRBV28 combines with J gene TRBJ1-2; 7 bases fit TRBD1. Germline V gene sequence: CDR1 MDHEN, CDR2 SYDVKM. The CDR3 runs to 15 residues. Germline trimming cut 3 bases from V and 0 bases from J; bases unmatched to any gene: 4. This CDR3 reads CASSFQDRANYGYTF. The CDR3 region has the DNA TGTGCCAGCAGTTTCCAAGACAGGGCTAACTATGGCTACACCTTC.

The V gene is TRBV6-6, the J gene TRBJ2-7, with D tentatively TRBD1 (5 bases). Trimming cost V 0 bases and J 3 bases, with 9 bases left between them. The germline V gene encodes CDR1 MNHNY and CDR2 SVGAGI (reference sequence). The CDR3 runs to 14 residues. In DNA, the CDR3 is TGTGCCAGCAGTTACTCGATCCAGGGCTACGAGCAGTACTTC. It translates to CASSYSIQGYEQYF.

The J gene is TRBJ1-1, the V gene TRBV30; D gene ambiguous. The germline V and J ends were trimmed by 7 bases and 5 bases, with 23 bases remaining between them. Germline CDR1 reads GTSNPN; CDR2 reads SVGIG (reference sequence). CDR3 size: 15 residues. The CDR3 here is CAYSGRVPRVTEAFF. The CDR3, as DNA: TGTGCCTACTCCGGGCGGGTCCCTCGCGTGACTGAAGCTTTCTTT.

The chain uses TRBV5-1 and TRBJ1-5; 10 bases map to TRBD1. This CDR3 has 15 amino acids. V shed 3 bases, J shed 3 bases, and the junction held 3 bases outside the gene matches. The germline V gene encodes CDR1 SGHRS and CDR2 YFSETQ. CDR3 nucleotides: TGCGCCAGCAGCTCGACAGGGGGCCCCAATCAGCCCCAGCATTTT. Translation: CASSSTGGPNQPQHF.

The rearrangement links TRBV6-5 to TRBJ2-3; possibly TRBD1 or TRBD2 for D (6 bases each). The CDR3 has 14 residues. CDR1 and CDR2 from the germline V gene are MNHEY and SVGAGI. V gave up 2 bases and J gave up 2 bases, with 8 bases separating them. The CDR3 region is CASSYGGPTDTQYF. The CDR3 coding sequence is TGTGCCAGCAGTTACGGGGGGCCCACAGATACGCAGTATTTT.

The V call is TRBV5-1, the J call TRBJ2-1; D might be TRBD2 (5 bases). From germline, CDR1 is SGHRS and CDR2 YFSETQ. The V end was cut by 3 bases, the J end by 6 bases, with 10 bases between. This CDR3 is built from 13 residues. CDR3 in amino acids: CASSSTGGNEQFF. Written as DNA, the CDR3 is TGCGCCAGCAGCTCAACCGGAGGCAATGAGCAGTTCTTC.

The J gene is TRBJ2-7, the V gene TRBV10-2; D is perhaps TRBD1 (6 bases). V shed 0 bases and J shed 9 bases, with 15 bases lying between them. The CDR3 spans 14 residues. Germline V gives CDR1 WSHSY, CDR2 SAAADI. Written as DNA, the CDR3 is TGCGCCAGCAGTGAGTCGACAGGTATCTCGGGGCAGTACTTC. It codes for CASSESTGISGQYF.

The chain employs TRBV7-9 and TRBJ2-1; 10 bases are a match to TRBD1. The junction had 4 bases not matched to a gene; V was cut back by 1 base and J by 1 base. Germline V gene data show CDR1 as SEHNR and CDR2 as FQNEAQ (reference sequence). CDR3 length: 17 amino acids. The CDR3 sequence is CASSLGGTGVSYNEQFF. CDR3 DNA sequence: TGTGCCAGCAGCTTAGGAGGGACAGGGGTTTCCTACAATGAGCAGTTCTTC.

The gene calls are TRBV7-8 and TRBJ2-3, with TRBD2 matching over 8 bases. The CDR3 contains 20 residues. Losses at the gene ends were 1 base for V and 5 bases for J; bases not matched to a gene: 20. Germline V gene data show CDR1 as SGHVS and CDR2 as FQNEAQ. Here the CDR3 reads CASSLVWYGGAGRAKDTQYF. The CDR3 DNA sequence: TGTGCCAGCAGCTTAGTATGGTACGGGGGGGCCGGTAGAGCTAAAGATACGCAGTATTTT. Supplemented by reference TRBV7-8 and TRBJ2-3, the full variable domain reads GAGVSQSPRYKVAKRGQDVALRCDPISGHVSLFWYQQALGQGPEFLTYFQNEAQLDKSGLPSDRFFAERPEGSVSTLKIQRTQQEDSAVYLCASSLVWYGGAGRAKDTQYFGPGTRLTVL.

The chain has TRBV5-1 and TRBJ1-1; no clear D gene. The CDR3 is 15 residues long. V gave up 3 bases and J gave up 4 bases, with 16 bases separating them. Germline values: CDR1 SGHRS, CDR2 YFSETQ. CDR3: CASSSGVGPGTEAFF. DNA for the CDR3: TGCGCCAGCAGCTCTGGAGTAGGGCCTGGCACTGAAGCTTTCTTT.

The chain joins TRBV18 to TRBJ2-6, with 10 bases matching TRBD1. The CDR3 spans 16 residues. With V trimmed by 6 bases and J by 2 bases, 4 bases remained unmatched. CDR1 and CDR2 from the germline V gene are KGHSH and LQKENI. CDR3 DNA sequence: TGTGCCAGCTCTGGAGGGACAGGGGCTGGGGCCAACGTCCTGACTTTC. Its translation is CASSGGTGAGANVLTF. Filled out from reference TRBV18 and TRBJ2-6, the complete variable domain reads NAGVMQNPRHLVRRRGQEARLRCSPMKGHSHVYWYRQLPEEGLKFMVYLQKENIIDESGMPKERFSAEFPKEGPSILRIQQVVRGDSAAYFCASSGGTGAGANVLTFGAGSRLTVL.

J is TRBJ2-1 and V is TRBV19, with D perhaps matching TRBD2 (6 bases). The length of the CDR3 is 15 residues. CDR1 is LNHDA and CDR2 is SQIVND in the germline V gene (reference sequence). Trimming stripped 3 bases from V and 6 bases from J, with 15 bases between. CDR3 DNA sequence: TGTGCCAGTAGTATTGGCCAAACTAGCTCCAATGAGCAGTTCTTC. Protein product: CASSIGQTSSNEQFF.